One and the same sample provided the 7 T cell receptor beta chains below, sequenced in a study of OX40 agonist ivuxolimab in advanced cancers. The repertoire was sequenced with immunoSEQ multiplex PCR; TCRdb's copy has only in-frame clones and lacks some. The data contain roughly 62,000 clones, 80% to 85% of them singletons. Here the sequenced sample was CD4+ or CD8+ T cells sorted from blood, taken in a trial of the OX40 agonist ivuxolimab. The receptors were sampled from an adult with an advanced solid tumor such as melanoma, head and neck, liver or kidney cancer.

Written as DNA, the CDR3 is TGTGCCAGCAGCTTCAGACAGGGGGCGGCCTATGGCTACACCTTC. Translated: CASSFRQGAAYGYTF. The chain joins TRBV5-4 to TRBJ1-2, with 10 bases identical to TRBD1. The CDR3 has 15 residues. Per the germline V gene, CDR1 is SGHNT and CDR2 is YYREEE (reference sequence). The J segment lost 4 bases and the V segment lost 2 bases, leaving 5 bases of the junction unmatched.

The V and J genes are TRBV18 and TRBJ2-7; no clear D. This CDR3 is built from 13 residues. Germline V CDR1 and CDR2: KGHSH, LQKENI. V lost 3 bases and J 2 bases, leaving 8 bases between the germline ends. The CDR3 DNA is TGTGCCAGCTCACCCCCACAAACCTACGAGCAGTACTTC. This gives the protein CASSPPQTYEQYF.

The rearrangement joins TRBV9 to TRBJ2-1; 9 bases are shared with TRBD2. V lost 2 bases, J lost 7 bases, and 10 bases stayed unmatched. Germline V lookup: CDR1 SGDLS, CDR2 YYNGEE. The CDR3 covers 16 residues. CDR3 residues: CASSVAAGGPGNEQFF. CDR3 bases: TGTGCCAGCAGCGTCGCGGCGGGAGGGCCAGGGAATGAGCAGTTCTTC. Full variable domain (outside the CDR3, taken from reference TRBV9 and TRBJ2-1): DSGVTQTPKHLITATGQRVTLRCSPRSGDLSVYWYQQSLDQGLQFLIQYYNGEERAKGNILERFSAQQFPDLHSELNLSSLELGDSALYFCASSVAAGGPGNEQFFGPGTRLTVL.

The chain carries TRBV7-8 and TRBJ1-6; the D is unclear. In germline, CDR1 is SGHVS, CDR2 FQNEAQ. V was clipped by 1 base and J by 10 bases, with 17 bases between them. This CDR3 is built from 16 residues. The CDR3 region has the DNA TGTGCCAGCAGCTTAGGCCCGGGCACTCCCCCCTCACCCCTCCACTTT. It is translated as CASSLGPGTPPSPLHF.

V usage is TRBV9 and J usage is TRBJ2-3; perhaps D is TRBD1 or TRBD2 (5 bases each). This CDR3 comprises 15 residues. The germline V gene encodes CDR1 SGDLS and CDR2 YYNGEE. V lost 5 bases and J 0 bases, leaving 13 bases between the germline ends. Here the CDR3 DNA reads TGTGCCAGCAGTAGGGGTAGCGAGAGCACAGATACGCAGTATTTT. It specifies CASSRGSESTDTQYF.

The chain employs TRBV18 and TRBJ1-1; weak D call: TRBD1 (5 bases). The CDR3 contains 12 residues. Germline V CDR1 and CDR2: KGHSH, LQKENI. The ends were cut back, 6 bases at V and 8 bases at J, with 13 bases in the middle. Written as DNA, the CDR3 is TGTGCCAGCTCGCCGGCCCAGGGCGAAGCTTTCTTT. Amino acids: CASSPAQGEAFF.

The chain carries TRBV7-2 and TRBJ1-1; TRBD1 aligns across 12 bases. The ends lost 1 base at V and 5 bases at J; junction bases unmatched: 11. Germline V CDR1 and CDR2: SGHTA, FQGNSA. The CDR3 runs 18 residues. The CDR3 region is CASSLGAPGQGAWTEAFF. CDR3 DNA: TGTGCCAGCAGCTTAGGGGCTCCGGGACAGGGGGCGTGGACTGAAGCTTTCTTT.